Reported below is one T cell receptor beta chain. The target antigen is unknown. TRB rearrangements were amplified by touch-down multiplex PCR with mixed TRB-A/B primers. TCRdb reanalyzed the multiplex PCR reads, giving one entry per CDR3 protein sequence and no DNA. This sample's clone table lists about 15,000 distinct CDR3 sequences. The sample is drawn from a study of T cell clusters in autoimmune cytopenias. Overall study context: A median of about 49,000 TRB reads per sample yielded a median roughly 2,500 distinct clonotypes. Study-wide findings and caveats: TRB repertoire shifts in secondary cytopenia and chronic lymphocytic leukemia mostly reflected lymphoma, not autoimmunity.

Per the germline V gene, CDR1 is MNHEY and CDR2 is SVGAGI. CDR3 size: 15 residues. TRB was amplified from around 0.25 ug of peripheral blood genomic DNA per sample. This TCR was sampled from a human donor with an autoimmune cytopenia or autoimmune hepatitis (not recorded which). The sequenced sample was peripheral blood. The gene calls are TRBV6-5 and TRBJ2-1; TCRdb's assignment of TRBD2 cannot be checked, as there is no DNA. The CDR3 reads CASSLTSGRSDEQFF.